Presented here are 15 T cell receptor beta chains from one specimen sequenced in a study of early T cells in non-severe SARS-CoV-2 infection. TCRdb processed the 5' RACE reads anew with MiXCR; each CDR3 protein has one entry. Of 85,000 to 100,000 distinct CDR3 sequences in the sample, 8% to 13% were seen once. The sample comprised whole blood. Receptors were obtained from an adult who was a healthcare worker with PCR-confirmed SARS-CoV-2 infection or an uninfected control (not recorded which).

In its sample, this clonotype was seen a few times. CDR3 region: CASSQGSGSSYEQFF. The CDR3 DNA follows: TGTGCCAGCAGCCAAGGTAGCGGGAGTAGTTATGAGCAGTTCTTC. V gene TRBV4-2 combines with J gene TRBJ2-1; 9 bases line up with TRBD2. Germline-derived CDR1 and CDR2 are LGHNA and YNFKEQ. The CDR3 consists of 15 residues. V was pared by 1 base and J by 8 bases, with 6 bases of the junction left unmatched.

This chain connects TRBV11-3 to TRBJ2-2; 8 nucleotides align to TRBD1. Germline CDR1 is SGHNT and CDR2 is YENEEA. The CDR3 sequence is 15 residues long. Trimming cost V 1 base and J 6 bases; bases outside gene matches: 4. CDR3 amino acids: CASSLGTGIAGELFF. CDR3 in DNA: TGTGCCAGCAGCTTAGGGACAGGGATCGCCGGGGAGCTGTTTTTT. The full variable domain, rest sourced from reference TRBV11-3 and TRBJ2-2, is EAGVVQSPRYKIIEKKQPVAFWCNPISGHNTLYWYLQNLGQGPELLIRYENEEAVDDSQLPKDRFSAERLKGVDSTLKIQPAELGDSAVYLCASSLGTGIAGELFFGEGSRLTVL.

This clonotype came up a few times. This chain links TRBV20-1 with TRBJ2-6; D is ambiguous. The CDR3 loop spans 13 amino acids. Trimming pared 4 bases from V and 5 bases from J, leaving 9 bases between. In germline, CDR1 is DFQATT, CDR2 SNEGSKA (reference sequence). The CDR3 nucleotides read TGCAGTGCTAAGGATCTTTGGGCCAACGTCCTGACTTTC. Encoded protein: CSAKDLWANVLTF.

This chain joins TRBV5-6 and TRBJ1-1; D gene ambiguous. Trimming took off 4 bases at V and 3 bases at J, with 7 bases between the two ends. This CDR3 region has 12 residues. Germline loops: CDR1 SGHDT, CDR2 YYEEEE. CDR3 DNA: TGTGCCAGCAGCGCCGGAGACACTGAAGCTTTCTTT. As protein: CASSAGDTEAFF.

This chain uses TRBV20-1 with TRBJ2-1, with no clear D. This CDR3 region has 15 residues. The germline V gene encodes CDR1 DFQATT and CDR2 SNEGSKA (reference sequence). V was pared by 6 bases and J by 7 bases, with 22 bases between. CDR3 DNA sequence: TGCAGTGCGAAAGTGTGGATCACTCAGTGGAATGAGCAGTTCTTC. This encodes CSAKVWITQWNEQFF.

This clonotype turned up a few times. One end of the junction fails to match germline, which may point to a read error. The V and J genes are TRBV2 and TRBJ2-2, with unresolved D. The CDR3 sequence is 12 residues long. CDR1 is SNHLY and CDR2 is FYNNEI in the germline V gene. The DNA for the CDR3 is TGTGCCAGCGGTGAAAACACCGGGGAGCTGTTTTTT. Its protein is CASGENTGELFF.

This clonotype has ten or more counts. This chain uses TRBV4-1 with TRBJ2-7, with TRBD2 identical over 7 bases. Germline V CDR1 and CDR2: MGHRA, YSYEKL. The CDR3 has 16 residues. V dropped 0 bases and J dropped 6; count of bases not matched to a gene: 11. The CDR3 loop reads CASSQDFGTPGGEQYF. As DNA, the CDR3 is TGCGCCAGCAGCCAAGATTTTGGGACGCCGGGGGGCGAGCAGTACTTC.

The rearrangement links TRBV4-1 to TRBJ2-3, with 10 bases matching TRBD2. This CDR3 region has 15 residues. V lost 0 bases and J lost 4; bases outside the gene matches: 1. The germline V gene encodes CDR1 MGHRA and CDR2 YSYEKL. The CDR3 nucleotides are TGCGCCAGCAGCCAAGAGCTAGCGGGGGCAGATACGCAGTATTTT. Protein product: CASSQELAGADTQYF.

This clonotype showed up many times. The chain joins TRBV11-1 to TRBJ2-7; no definite D call. This CDR3 is built from 14 residues. Per germline, CDR1 SGHAT and CDR2 FQDESV (reference sequence). V was pared by 5 bases and J by 1 base, with 12 bases between. The CDR3 DNA follows: TGTGCCAGCAGCCTCTTGACAATATCCTACGAGCAGTACTTC. Protein product: CASSLLTISYEQYF.

This clonotype was counted only a few times. The chain combines TRBV20-1 with TRBJ2-5, with 15 bases fitting TRBD2. V was clipped by 6 bases and J by 1 base; unmatched bases: 3. The CDR3 sequence is 15 residues long. Germline CDR1 and CDR2: DFQATT and SNEGSKA (reference sequence). CDR3 amino acids: CSAEGLAGGQETQYF. CDR3 bases: TGCAGTGCCGAGGGACTAGCGGGGGGCCAAGAGACCCAGTACTTC.

This clonotype was detected many times. This sequence joins TRBV19 and TRBJ1-4; D is perhaps TRBD1 (6 bases). Per the germline V gene, CDR1 is LNHDA and CDR2 is SQIVND (reference sequence). The CDR3 is 14 residues long. Trimming took 7 bases from V and 6 from J, leaving 15 bases between them. The CDR3 spells CASTQWGAHEKLFF. DNA of the CDR3: TGTGCCAGTACCCAATGGGGGGCGCATGAAAAACTGTTTTTT. The full variable domain, rest sourced from reference TRBV19 and TRBJ1-4, is DGGITQSPKYLFRKEGQNVTLSCEQNLNHDAMYWYRQDPGQGLRLIYYSQIVNDFQKGDIAEGYSVSREKKESFPLTVTSAQKNPTAFYLCASTQWGAHEKLFFGSGTQLSVL.

In this sample, this clonotype turned up many times. The chain joins TRBV28 to TRBJ1-4, with 8 bases lining up with TRBD1. The CDR3 is 14 amino acids. With 3 bases clipped from V and 10 bases from J, the junction kept 7 bases outside the gene matches. Germline V gives CDR1 MDHEN, CDR2 SYDVKM. CDR3 amino acids: CASSLVQGDGKLFF. As DNA, the CDR3 is TGTGCCAGCAGTTTGGTACAGGGGGACGGAAAACTGTTTTTT. Complete variable domain (other parts from reference TRBV28 and TRBJ1-4): DVKVTQSSRYLVKRTGEKVFLECVQDMDHENMFWYRQDPGLGLRLIYFSYDVKMKEKGDIPEGYSVSREKKERFSLILESASTNQTSMYLCASSLVQGDGKLFFGSGTQLSVL.

The genes are TRBV6-5 and TRBJ1-1; TRBD1 is a possible D gene (5 bases). The CDR3 consists of 14 residues. Deletions cut 3 bases from V and 1 base from J, with 9 bases between. Germline CDR1 and CDR2: MNHEY and SVGAGI. The CDR3 DNA reads as TGTGCCAGCAGTTATAGCACAGGGAACACTGAAGCTTTCTTT. The encoded protein is CASSYSTGNTEAFF.

V and J are TRBV2 and TRBJ2-1; 12 nucleotides match TRBD2. The CDR3 is made up of 15 amino acids. The junction had 10 bases not matched to a gene; V was cut back by 11 bases and J by 5 bases. CDR1 is SNHLY, CDR2 FYNNEI, per germline. In DNA, the CDR3 is TGTGCCCTAGTGGGTCTAGCGGGAGGGGACAATGAGCAGTTCTTC. It is translated as CALVGLAGGDNEQFF. The complete variable domain, with remaining parts taken from reference TRBV2 and TRBJ2-1, reads EPEVTQTPSHQVTQMGQEVILRCVPISNHLYFYWYRQILGQKVEFLVSFYNNEISEKSEIFDDQFSVERPDGSNFTLKIRSTKLEDSAMYFCALVGLAGGDNEQFFGPGTRLTVL.

This clonotype was seen at least ten times. V and J are TRBV9 and TRBJ1-2; D is ambiguous. CDR1 and CDR2 (germline): SGDLS, YYNGEE. This CDR3 has 14 amino acids. V was clipped by 0 bases and J by 0 bases, with 6 bases between them. The CDR3 sequence is CASSVGNTNYGYTF. CDR3 bases: TGTGCCAGCAGCGTAGGCAATACTAACTATGGCTACACCTTC.